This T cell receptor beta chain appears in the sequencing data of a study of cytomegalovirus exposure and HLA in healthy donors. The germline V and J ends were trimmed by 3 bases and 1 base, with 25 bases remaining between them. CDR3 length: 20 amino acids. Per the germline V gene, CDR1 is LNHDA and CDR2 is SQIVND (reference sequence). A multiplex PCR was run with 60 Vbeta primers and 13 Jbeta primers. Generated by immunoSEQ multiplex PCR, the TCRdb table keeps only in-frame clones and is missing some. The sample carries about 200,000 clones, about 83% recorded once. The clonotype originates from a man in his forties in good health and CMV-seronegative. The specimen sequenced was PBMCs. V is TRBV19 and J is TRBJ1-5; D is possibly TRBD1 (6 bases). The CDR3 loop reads CASSMGRAWGGSRSNQPQHF. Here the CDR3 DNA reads TGTGCCAGTAGTATGGGGCGCGCCTGGGGGGGCTCGAGGAGCAATCAGCCCCAGCATTTT.